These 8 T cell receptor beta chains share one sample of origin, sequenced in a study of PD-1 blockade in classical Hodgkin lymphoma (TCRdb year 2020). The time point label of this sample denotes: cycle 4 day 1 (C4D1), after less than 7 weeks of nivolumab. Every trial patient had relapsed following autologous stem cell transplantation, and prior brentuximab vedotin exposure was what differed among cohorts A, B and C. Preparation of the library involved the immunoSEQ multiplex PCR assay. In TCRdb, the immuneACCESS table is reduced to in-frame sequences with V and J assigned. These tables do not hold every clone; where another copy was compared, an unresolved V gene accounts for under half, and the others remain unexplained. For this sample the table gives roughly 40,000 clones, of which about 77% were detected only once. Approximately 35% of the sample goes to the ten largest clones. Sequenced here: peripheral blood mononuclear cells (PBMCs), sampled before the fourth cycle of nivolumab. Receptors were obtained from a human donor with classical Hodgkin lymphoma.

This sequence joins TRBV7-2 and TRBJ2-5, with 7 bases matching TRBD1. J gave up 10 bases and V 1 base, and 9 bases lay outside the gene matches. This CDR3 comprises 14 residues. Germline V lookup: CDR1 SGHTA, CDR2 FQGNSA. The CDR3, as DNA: TGTGCCAGCAGCTTAGATACTGGAGCAGGGGGCCAGTACTTC. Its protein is CASSLDTGAGGQYF.

The CDR3 loop reads CSVRRLAGFTHEQFF. CDR3 coding DNA: TGCAGCGTTCGAAGACTAGCGGGGTTCACCCATGAGCAGTTCTTC. This chain uses TRBV29-1 with TRBJ2-1; 11 positions match TRBD2. Trimming at V came to 5 bases and at J to 8 bases, leaving 11 bases not matched to a gene. This CDR3 spans 15 amino acids. The germline V gene encodes CDR1 SQVTM and CDR2 ANQGSEA.

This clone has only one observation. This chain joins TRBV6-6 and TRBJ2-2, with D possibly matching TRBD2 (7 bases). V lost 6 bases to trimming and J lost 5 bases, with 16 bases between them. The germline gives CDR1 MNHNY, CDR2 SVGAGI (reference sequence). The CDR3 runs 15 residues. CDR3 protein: CASRGGGGETGELFF. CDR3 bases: TGTGCCAGCAGAGGGGGAGGGGGTGAAACCGGGGAGCTGTTTTTT.

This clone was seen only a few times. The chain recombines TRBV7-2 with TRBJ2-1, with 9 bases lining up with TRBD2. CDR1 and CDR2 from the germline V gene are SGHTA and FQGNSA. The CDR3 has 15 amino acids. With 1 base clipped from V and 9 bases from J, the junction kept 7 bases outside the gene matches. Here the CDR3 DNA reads TGTGCCAGCAGCTTAGAAACTAGCGGGTGGGGTGAGCAGTTCTTC. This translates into CASSLETSGWGEQFF.

CDR3 loop: CATSRDSVQTGELFF. In DNA, the CDR3 is TGTGCCACCAGCAGAGATTCCGTACAGACCGGGGAGCTGTTTTTT. The chain links TRBV15 to TRBJ2-2; D not resolved. The V gene's germline CDR1 is LNHNV and CDR2 YYDKDF (reference sequence). Trimming stripped 0 bases from V and 5 bases from J, with 10 bases between. The CDR3 spans 15 residues.

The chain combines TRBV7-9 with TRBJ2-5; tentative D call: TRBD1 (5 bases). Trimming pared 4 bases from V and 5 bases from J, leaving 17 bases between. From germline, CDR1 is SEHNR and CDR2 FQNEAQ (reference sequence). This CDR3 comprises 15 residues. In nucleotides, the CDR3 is TGTGCCAGCAGCTCCCAAGGGGTAGTTCGGGAGACCCAGTACTTC. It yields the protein CASSSQGVVRETQYF. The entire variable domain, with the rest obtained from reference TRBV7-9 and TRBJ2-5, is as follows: DTGVSQNPRHKITKRGQNVTFRCDPISEHNRLYWYRQTLGQGPEFLTYFQNEAQLEKSRLLSDRFSAERPKGSFSTLEIQRTEQGDSAMYLCASSSQGVVRETQYFGPGTRLLVL.

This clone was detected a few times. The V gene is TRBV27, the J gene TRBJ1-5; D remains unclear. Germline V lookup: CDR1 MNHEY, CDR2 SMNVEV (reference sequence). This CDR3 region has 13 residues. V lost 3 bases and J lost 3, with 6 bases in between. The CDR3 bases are TGTGCCAGCAGTTTTAAGCTCAATCAGCCCCAGCATTTT. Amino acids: CASSFKLNQPQHF.

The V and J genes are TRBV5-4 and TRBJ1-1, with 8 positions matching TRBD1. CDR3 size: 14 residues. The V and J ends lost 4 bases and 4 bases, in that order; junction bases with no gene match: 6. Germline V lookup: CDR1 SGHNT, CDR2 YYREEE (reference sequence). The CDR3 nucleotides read TGTGCCAGCAGCCCATCCACAGGGGGCACTGAAGCTTTCTTT. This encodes CASSPSTGGTEAFF.